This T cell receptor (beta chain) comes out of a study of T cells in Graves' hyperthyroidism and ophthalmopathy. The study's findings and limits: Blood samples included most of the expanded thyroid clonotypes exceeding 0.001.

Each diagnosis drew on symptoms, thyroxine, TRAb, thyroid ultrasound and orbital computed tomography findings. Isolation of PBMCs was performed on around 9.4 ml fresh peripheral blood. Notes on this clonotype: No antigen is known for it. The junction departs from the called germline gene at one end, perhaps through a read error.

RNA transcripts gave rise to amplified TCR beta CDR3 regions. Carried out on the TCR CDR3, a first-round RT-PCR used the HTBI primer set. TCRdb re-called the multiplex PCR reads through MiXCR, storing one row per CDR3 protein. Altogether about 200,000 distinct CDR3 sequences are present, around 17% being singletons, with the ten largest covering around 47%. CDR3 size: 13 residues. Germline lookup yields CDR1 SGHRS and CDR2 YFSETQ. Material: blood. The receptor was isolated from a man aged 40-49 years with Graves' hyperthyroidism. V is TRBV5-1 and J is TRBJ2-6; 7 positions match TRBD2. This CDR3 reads CASSLGGANVPTF. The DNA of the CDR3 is TGCGCCAGCAGCCTGGGAGGGGCCAACGTCCCGACTTTC.